One sample yielded the 24 T cell receptor beta chains listed below, sequenced in a study of cytomegalovirus exposure and HLA in healthy donors. The PCR had 60 Vbeta and 13 Jbeta primers. The protocol was immunoSEQ multiplex PCR, while the TCRdb copy is restricted to in-frame clones and leaves out a portion. The sample lists 95,000 to 150,000 clones, approximately 72% occurring once. Specimen: PBMCs. These receptors were taken from a man between 18 and 35 years old in good health and CMV-seronegative.

J is TRBJ2-7 and V is TRBV30, with D possibly matching TRBD2 (6 bases). Germline-derived CDR1 and CDR2 are GTSNPN and SVGIG (reference sequence). Trimming took off 0 bases at V and 6 bases at J, with 12 bases between the two ends. CDR3 length: 13 residues. CDR3 amino acids: CAWSVRRGAEQYF. In nucleotides, the CDR3 is TGTGCCTGGAGTGTACGGAGGGGAGCCGAGCAGTACTTC.

The chain carries TRBV27 and TRBJ1-2, with D perhaps TRBD1 (5 bases). Trimming cost V 5 bases and J 8 bases, with 15 bases left between them. There are 13 residues in the CDR3. Germline V gene data show CDR1 as MNHEY and CDR2 as SMNVEV (reference sequence). In DNA form, the CDR3 reads TGTGCCAGCAGTCCCCAGGCGGGGCGAGGCTACACCTTC. This codes for CASSPQAGRGYTF.

The V and J genes are TRBV7-9 and TRBJ1-1; a possible D gene is TRBD1 (5 bases). Trimming stripped 4 bases from V and 6 bases from J, with 27 bases between. Germline loops: CDR1 SEHNR, CDR2 FQNEAQ (reference sequence). The CDR3 has 18 residues. CDR3 nucleotides: TGTGCCAGCAGCTACCCCTCGAGGGGCGGGAATACCGCAGCTGAAGCTTTCTTT. Its protein is CASSYPSRGGNTAAEAFF.

The chain links TRBV2 to TRBJ1-1; D not certain. Trimming pared 11 bases from V and 5 bases from J, leaving 12 bases between. Germline loops: CDR1 SNHLY, CDR2 FYNNEI. This CDR3 has 11 amino acids. The CDR3 DNA reads TGTGCCTTAGAGGACTTTACTGAAGCTTTCTTT. It specifies CALEDFTEAFF.

This rearrangement joins TRBV5-4 to TRBJ2-1; TRBD2 agrees at 14 bases. This CDR3 region has 17 residues. With V trimmed by 4 bases and J by 6 bases, 9 bases remained unmatched. Germline lookup yields CDR1 SGHNT and CDR2 YYREEE (reference sequence). The DNA for the CDR3 is TGTGCCAGCAGCGCCGGGACTAGCGGGAGTCGACGCAATGAGCAGTTCTTC. This translates into CASSAGTSGSRRNEQFF.

This sequence joins TRBV6-9 and TRBJ2-5, with 7 bases matching TRBD1. Germline-derived CDR1 and CDR2 are MNHGY and SVAAGI. Trimming at V came to 3 bases and at J to 3 bases, leaving 10 bases not matched to a gene. This CDR3 region has 16 residues. The CDR3 DNA sequence: TGTGCCAGCAGTTACCAGTCAGGGACAGAAAAAGAGACCCAGTACTTC. It yields the protein CASSYQSGTEKETQYF.

This clone has only a few counts. The V gene is TRBV15, the J gene TRBJ1-5, with a tentative D call TRBD1 (6 bases). Germline V gene lookup returns CDR1 LNHNV and CDR2 YYDKDF (reference sequence). Deletions cut 2 bases from V and 2 bases from J, with 16 bases between. This CDR3 has 17 residues. This CDR3 is CATSRSYRARGNQPQHF. The CDR3 DNA is TGTGCCACCAGCAGATCCTACAGGGCTCGGGGCAATCAGCCCCAGCATTTT. Combining the CDR3 with reference TRBV15 and TRBJ1-5 gives the whole variable domain DAMVIQNPRYQVTQFGKPVTLSCSQTLNHNVMYWYQQKSSQAPKLLFHYYDKDFNNEADTPDNFQSRRPNTSFCFLDIRSPGLGDTAMYLCATSRSYRARGNQPQHFGDGTRLSIL.

The chain is built from TRBV4-3 and TRBJ2-7; 7 bases line up with TRBD1. CDR1 LGHNA and CDR2 YSLEER come from the germline V gene. The trim removed 0 bases at V and 4 bases at J, leaving 3 bases unmatched. CDR3 size: 14 residues. CDR3 loop: CASSQEGGSYEQYF. CDR3 DNA sequence: TGCGCCAGCAGCCAAGAAGGGGGCAGTTACGAGCAGTACTTC.

This clone was observed once. CDR3 nucleotide sequence: TGTGCCAGCAGCAAACTAAAGACCTTGGAGACAACTAATGAAAAACTGTTTTTT. Translating gives CASSKLKTLETTNEKLFF. This sequence joins TRBV21-1 and TRBJ1-4. TRBV21-1 counts as a pseudogene. CDR3 size: 18 residues.

This clone was found once. The chain has TRBV7-9 and TRBJ1-6; 7 bases are shared with TRBD1. V lost 3 bases, J lost 7 bases, and 3 bases stayed unmatched. The CDR3 has 14 amino acids. Germline CDR1 is SEHNR and CDR2 is FQNEAQ (reference sequence). This CDR3 reads CASSLGQTNSPLHF. CDR3 in DNA: TGTGCCAGCAGCTTGGGACAGACAAATTCACCCCTCCACTTT.

This clone has just a few counts. The J gene is TRBJ1-5, the V gene TRBV6-5, with a possible D match to TRBD1 (6 bases). The CDR3 totals 15 residues. V lost 0 bases and J 5 bases, leaving 11 bases between the germline ends. The V gene's germline CDR1 is MNHEY and CDR2 SVGAGI. CDR3 nucleotide sequence: TGTGCCAGCAGTTACTCGACGGCAGGGGATCAGCCCCAGCATTTT. Encoded protein: CASSYSTAGDQPQHF.

This clone was seen only a few times. This chain joins TRBV28 and TRBJ1-5; a possible D gene is TRBD1 (5 bases). V was pared by 6 bases and J by 7 bases, with 22 bases between. The CDR3 consists of 16 residues. Germline V gene data show CDR1 as MDHEN and CDR2 as SYDVKM. The CDR3 DNA follows: TGTGCCAGCAGACCACCCCCGAGCAGGGCTGGGCAGCCCCAGCATTTT. It encodes CASRPPPSRAGQPQHF.

The rearrangement joins TRBV6-6 to TRBJ2-1; 7 nucleotides match TRBD1. The ends lost 6 bases at V and 8 bases at J; junction bases unmatched: 10. Germline lookup yields CDR1 MNHNY and CDR2 SVGAGI (reference sequence). CDR3 length: 14 residues. The CDR3 DNA is TGTGCCAGCAGACGGGACAGTTTTAACCATGAGCAGTTCTTC. Translated, it gives CASRRDSFNHEQFF.

This chain connects TRBV9 to TRBJ2-5, with a weak D call TRBD2 (5 bases). Trimming shortened V by 0 bases and J by 3 bases, and 12 bases separated the two germline ends. Germline V CDR1 and CDR2: SGDLS, YYNGEE. The CDR3 totals 15 residues. The CDR3 sequence: CASSVVGQRKETQYF. The DNA of the CDR3 is TGTGCCAGCAGCGTAGTAGGGCAGCGGAAAGAGACCCAGTACTTC.

The chain couples TRBV5-4 to TRBJ1-1, with 8 bases that match TRBD1. Germline loops: CDR1 SGHNT, CDR2 YYREEE (reference sequence). After removal of 0 bases from V and 2 bases from J, the junction contained 3 bases not matched to a gene. The CDR3 totals 15 residues. CDR3 nucleotide sequence: TGTGCCAGCAGCTTGGGACAGGGGCGCAACACTGAAGCTTTCTTT. Its translation: CASSLGQGRNTEAFF.

The V gene is TRBV6-6, the J gene TRBJ2-1; weak D call: TRBD1 (7 bases). The CDR3 consists of 11 residues. CDR1 and CDR2 from the germline V gene are MNHNY and SVGAGI (reference sequence). V was clipped by 10 bases and J by 15 bases, with 19 bases between them. For the CDR3, the DNA is TGTGCCACTTCTACGGCAGGGGGGTCGTTCTTC. Translating gives CATSTAGGSFF.

The chain links TRBV2 to TRBJ2-7; D gene unclear. The CDR3 totals 11 residues. Per germline, CDR1 SNHLY and CDR2 FYNNEI. V lost 7 bases, J lost 1 base, and 5 bases lay in between. CDR3 sequence: CASISSYEQYF. The CDR3, as DNA: TGTGCCAGCATCAGTTCCTACGAGCAGTACTTC.

The chain carries TRBV25-1 and TRBJ2-7; D may be TRBD2 (5 bases). V was trimmed by 5 bases and J by 2 bases, leaving 10 bases between them. Germline-derived CDR1 and CDR2 are MGHDK and SYGVNS. CDR3 length equals 13 residues. CDR3 sequence (DNA): TGTGCCAGCAGTTTCCCGGGAACCTACGAGCAGTACTTC. This gives the protein CASSFPGTYEQYF.

This chain connects TRBV7-2 to TRBJ2-4, with D possibly being TRBD2 (5 bases). The CDR3 length is 14 residues. Trimming removed 1 base at V and 7 bases at J, with 11 bases between. From germline, CDR1 is SGHTA and CDR2 FQGNSA. The CDR3 loop reads CASSLDRRRNIQYF. The CDR3 DNA follows: TGTGCCAGCAGCTTAGATAGGCGGAGGAACATTCAGTACTTC.

The table lists this clone with a few counts. The rearrangement links TRBV29-1 to TRBJ1-2; 9 nucleotides agree with TRBD1. Germline V gene lookup returns CDR1 SQVTM and CDR2 ANQGSEA. The length of the CDR3 is 14 residues. Trimming cost V 4 bases and J 3 bases; bases outside gene matches: 6. The CDR3 region is CSVGGTGRHYGYTF. The CDR3 DNA reads as TGCAGCGTTGGGGGGACAGGGAGACACTATGGCTACACCTTC.

This clone appeared a few times. This chain uses TRBV2 with TRBJ1-6; D is uncertain. From germline, CDR1 is SNHLY and CDR2 FYNNEI. The V end was cut by 2 bases, the J end by 7 bases, with 12 bases between. This CDR3 has 15 amino acids. DNA of the CDR3: TGTGCCAGCAGTGAACGCTCAACGAGGAATTCACCCCTCCACTTT. The encoded protein is CASSERSTRNSPLHF.

The chain recombines TRBV11-2 with TRBJ1-1; TRBD1 agrees at 9 bases. This CDR3 has 14 amino acids. CDR1 and CDR2 (germline): SGHAT, FQNNGV. The V segment lost 4 bases and the J segment 6 bases; nucleotides outside the gene matches: 6. The CDR3 coding sequence is TGTGCCAGCAGCTACGGGACAGGGCGAGCTGAAGCTTTCTTT. Residues: CASSYGTGRAEAFF.

The chain links TRBV25-1 to TRBJ2-1; 15 positions agree with TRBD2. V shed 4 bases and J 8 bases; nucleotides not matched to a gene: 6. Germline V gene data show CDR1 as MGHDK and CDR2 as SYGVNS. The CDR3 is made up of 16 amino acids. The CDR3 bases are TGTGCCAGCAGTGCCCGGACTAGCGGGAGGGCCCATGAGCAGTTCTTC. Translating gives CASSARTSGRAHEQFF.

The rearrangement links TRBV19 to TRBJ2-5; 7 positions match TRBD1. Germline-derived CDR1 and CDR2 are LNHDA and SQIVND (reference sequence). With V trimmed by 7 bases and J by 3 bases, 8 bases remained unmatched. The CDR3 is 14 residues long. The CDR3 coding sequence is TGTGCCAGTACTAGCCGGGACAGCGAAGAGACCCAGTACTTC. Translation gives CASTSRDSEETQYF.